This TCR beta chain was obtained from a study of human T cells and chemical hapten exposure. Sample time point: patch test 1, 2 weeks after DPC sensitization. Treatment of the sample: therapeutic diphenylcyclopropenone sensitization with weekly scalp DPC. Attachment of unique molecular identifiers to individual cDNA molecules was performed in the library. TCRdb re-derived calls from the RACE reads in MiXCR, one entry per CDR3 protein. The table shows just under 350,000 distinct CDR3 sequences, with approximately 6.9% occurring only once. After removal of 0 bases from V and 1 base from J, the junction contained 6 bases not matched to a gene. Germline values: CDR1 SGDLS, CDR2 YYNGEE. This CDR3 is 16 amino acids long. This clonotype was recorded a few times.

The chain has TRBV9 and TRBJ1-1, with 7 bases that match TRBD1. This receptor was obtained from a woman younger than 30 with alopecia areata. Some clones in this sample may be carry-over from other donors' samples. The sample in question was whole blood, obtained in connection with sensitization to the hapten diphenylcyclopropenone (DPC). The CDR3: CASSVGDRRTNTEAFF. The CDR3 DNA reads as TGTGCCAGCAGCGTAGGGGACAGAAGAACGAACACTGAAGCTTTCTTT.